This T cell receptor beta chain emerged from a study of blood T cell repertoires in COVID-19. Sequencing was performed with immunoSEQ multiplex PCR; in TCRdb, only in-frame clones are kept and a portion is missing. The sample carries fewer than 250,000 clones, 90% recorded once. Germline V lookup: CDR1 GTSNPN, CDR2 SVGIG (reference sequence). V lost 2 bases and J 0 bases, leaving 4 bases between the germline ends. This CDR3 spans 13 amino acids. The sequenced material came from PBMCs or T cells enriched from blood (not recorded which). The chain has TRBV30 and TRBJ2-2; D remains unclear. The sequence derives from a man aged 25 to 40 who had been exposed to COVID-19. The CDR3 protein is CAWSQANTGELFF. DNA for the CDR3: TGTGCCTGGAGTCAGGCGAACACCGGGGAGCTGTTTTTT.